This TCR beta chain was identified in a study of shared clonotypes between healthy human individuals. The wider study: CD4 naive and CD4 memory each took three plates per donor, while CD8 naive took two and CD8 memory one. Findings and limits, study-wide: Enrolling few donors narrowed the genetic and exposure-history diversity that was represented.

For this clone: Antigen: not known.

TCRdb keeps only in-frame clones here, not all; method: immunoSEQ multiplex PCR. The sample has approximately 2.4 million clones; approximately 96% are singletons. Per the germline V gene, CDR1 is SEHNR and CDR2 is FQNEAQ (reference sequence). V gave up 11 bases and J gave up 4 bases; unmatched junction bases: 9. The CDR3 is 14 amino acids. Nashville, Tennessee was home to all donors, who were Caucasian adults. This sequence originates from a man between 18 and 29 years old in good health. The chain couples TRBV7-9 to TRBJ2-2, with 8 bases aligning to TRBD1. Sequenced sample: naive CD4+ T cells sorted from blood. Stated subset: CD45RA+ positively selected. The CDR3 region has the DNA TGTGCCGCCTCAGGACAGGGACCCACCGGGGAGCTGTTTTTT. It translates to CAASGQGPTGELFF.